Shown below are 24 T cell receptor beta chains from a single sample sequenced in a study of blood T cell repertoires in COVID-19 (dated by TCRdb to 2020 to 2022). Receptor libraries were prepared by the immunoSEQ multiplex PCR assay. TCRdb took this table from immuneACCESS and kept in-frame rearrangements with V and J called. Such tables lack part of the clones; where checked against another copy, unresolved V genes explain under half of the gap, and the rest is unexplained. The sample contains around 170,000 clones, around 77% of them found a single time. The leading ten clones occupy 6.5% of the sample. Source material: peripheral blood. All receptors derive from a man aged 70 or older with active or convalescent COVID-19.

The chain links TRBV7-9 to TRBJ1-2; TRBD1 matches 9 bases. The CDR3 is 15 amino acids. Trimming cost V 1 base and J 6 bases; bases outside gene matches: 6. Germline CDR1 and CDR2: SEHNR and FQNEAQ (reference sequence). CDR3 in DNA: TGTGCCAGCAGCTTAGAGGGACAGGGATACAATGGCTACACCTTC. Translating gives CASSLEGQGYNGYTF.

This clone was detected only a few times. The V gene is TRBV6-5, the J gene TRBJ1-4; D may be TRBD1 (6 bases). Trimming took 6 bases from V and 7 from J, leaving 18 bases between them. CDR3 length equals 15 residues. CDR1 and CDR2 from the germline V gene are MNHEY and SVGAGI. The CDR3 DNA reads as TGTGCCAGCAGGACCAGGGGCTCTCAGGGTGAAAAACTGTTTTTT. It yields the protein CASRTRGSQGEKLFF.

This clone was recorded only once. The gene calls are TRBV24-1 and TRBJ2-2; TRBD1 is a possible D gene (6 bases). The CDR3 totals 13 residues. Germline CDR1 and CDR2: KGHDR and SFDVKD. Deletions cut 5 bases from V and 3 bases from J, with 6 bases between. The CDR3: CATSAGDTGELFF. DNA of the CDR3: TGTGCCACCAGTGCAGGGGACACCGGGGAGCTGTTTTTT.

V is TRBV5-1 and J is TRBJ2-5, with 7 bases fitting TRBD1. The CDR3 spans 14 residues. Germline CDR1 is SGHRS and CDR2 is YFSETQ. Trimming removed 0 bases from V and 5 bases from J; junction bases left unmatched: 4. The CDR3 coding sequence is TGCGCCAGCAGCTTGGCAGGGGGTGAGGAGACCCAGTACTTC. As protein: CASSLAGGEETQYF.

V and J are TRBV5-4 and TRBJ2-7; 8 nucleotides align to TRBD1. CDR3 size: 17 residues. Germline lookup yields CDR1 SGHNT and CDR2 YYREEE (reference sequence). V shed 0 bases, J shed 6 bases, and the junction held 14 bases outside the gene matches. As DNA, the CDR3 is TGTGCCAGCAGCTTGGGAGCAGGGGGCGCGAATCCTGGCGAGCAGTACTTC. Its protein product is CASSLGAGGANPGEQYF.

The rearrangement links TRBV7-3 to TRBJ2-1; 7 nucleotides match TRBD2. Trimming cost V 0 bases and J 9 bases; bases outside gene matches: 2. CDR3 length: 13 amino acids. The germline gives CDR1 SGHTA, CDR2 FQGTGA. For the CDR3, the DNA is TGTGCCAGCAGCTTAACGACGGGGGGTGAGCAGTTCTTC. This encodes CASSLTTGGEQFF.

The CDR3 region is CATSRDPGEGPQHF. The CDR3 DNA sequence: TGTGCCACCAGCAGAGACCCAGGGGAAGGGCCCCAGCATTTT. The chain carries TRBV15 and TRBJ1-5, with a tentative D call TRBD1 (6 bases). The V gene lost 0 bases and the J gene lost 9 bases, with 12 bases spanning the gap. The germline V gene encodes CDR1 LNHNV and CDR2 YYDKDF (reference sequence). The CDR3 length is 14 residues. The variable domain in full, with the rest retrieved from reference TRBV15 and TRBJ1-5, is DAMVIQNPRYQVTQFGKPVTLSCSQTLNHNVMYWYQQKSSQAPKLLFHYYDKDFNNEADTPDNFQSRRPNTSFCFLDIRSPGLGDTAMYLCATSRDPGEGPQHFGDGTRLSIL.

The chain is built from TRBV4-1 and TRBJ2-3, with 10 bases matching TRBD1. V lost 3 bases, J lost 6 bases, and 12 bases stayed unmatched. CDR3 length equals 17 residues. Germline values: CDR1 MGHRA, CDR2 YSYEKL. CDR3 nucleotide sequence: TGCGCCAGCAGCCAGCAAACGGGACAGGGGAATGGGGATACGCAGTATTTT. This gives the protein CASSQQTGQGNGDTQYF.

In this sample, this clone turned up once. The CDR3 sequence: CASSYPSGTSNYEQYF. As DNA, the CDR3 is TGTGCCAGCAGTTACCCCTCCGGGACTTCTAACTACGAGCAGTACTTC. The V and J genes are TRBV6-2 or TRBV6-3 and TRBJ2-7, with a possible D match to TRBD2 (6 bases). Germline V lookup: CDR1 MNHEY, CDR2 SVGEGT. The V gene lost 2 bases and the J gene lost 3 bases, with 17 bases spanning the gap. This CDR3 spans 16 amino acids.

The chain couples TRBV10-1 to TRBJ2-3, with 7 bases matching TRBD2. This CDR3 comprises 16 residues. Germline-derived CDR1 and CDR2 are WNHNN and SYGVQD (reference sequence). The trim removed 0 bases at V and 6 bases at J, leaving 9 bases unmatched. The CDR3: CASSESTWGGLDTQYF. CDR3 sequence (DNA): TGCGCCAGCAGTGAGTCGACATGGGGGGGGTTGGATACGCAGTATTTT.

CDR3: CASSLGGTSGIYEQFF. In DNA form, the CDR3 reads TGTGCCAGCAGCTTGGGAGGGACTAGCGGGATTTATGAGCAGTTCTTC. The chain joins TRBV5-4 to TRBJ2-1; 13 positions agree with TRBD2. Germline-derived CDR1 and CDR2 are SGHNT and YYREEE (reference sequence). With V trimmed by 0 bases and J by 8 bases, 5 bases remained unmatched. The CDR3 covers 16 residues.

CDR3 residues: CASSLSGRGNQPQHF. The CDR3 DNA reads as TGTGCCAGCAGCCTAAGTGGGCGTGGGAATCAGCCCCAGCATTTT. The chain uses TRBV3-1 (or the pseudogene TRBV3-2) and TRBJ1-5; no reliable D call. CDR3 size: 15 residues. Germline lookup yields CDR1 LGHDT and CDR2 YNNKEL (reference sequence). Trimming removed 4 bases at V and 4 bases at J, with 14 bases between.

As regards this clone: This same CDR3 is encoded by further DNA sequences in the sample. The gene calls are TRBV3-1 (or the pseudogene TRBV3-2) and TRBJ1-1; D is possibly TRBD1 (5 bases). Germline CDR1 and CDR2: LGHDT and YNNKEL (reference sequence). V gave up 2 bases and J gave up 3 bases, with 7 bases separating them. This CDR3 contains 13 residues. DNA for the CDR3: TGTGCCAGCAGCCAACGGGGGGACACTGAAGCTTTCTTT. Amino acids: CASSQRGDTEAFF.

The chain uses TRBV18 and TRBJ2-2; 7 nucleotides agree with TRBD1. The length of the CDR3 is 14 residues. Germline V CDR1 and CDR2: KGHSH, LQKENI. J was trimmed by 4 bases and V by 7 bases; bases with no gene match: 6. The chain's CDR3 is CASLQTGATGELFF. As DNA, the CDR3 is TGTGCCAGCTTGCAAACAGGGGCCACCGGGGAGCTGTTTTTT.

The CDR3 sequence: CASSLHSRAGYPPDTQYF. The DNA for the CDR3 is TGTGCCAGCAGCTTACACTCAAGGGCGGGGTATCCCCCAGATACGCAGTATTTT. The rearrangement uses TRBV7-2 and TRBJ2-3, with D perhaps TRBD2 (6 bases). V lost 2 bases to trimming and J lost 4 bases, with 22 bases between them. Germline loops: CDR1 SGHTA, CDR2 FQGNSA. There are 18 residues in the CDR3.

The rearrangement uses TRBV9 and TRBJ1-3; D perhaps matches TRBD1 (6 bases). The CDR3 extends over 21 amino acids. In germline, CDR1 is SGDLS, CDR2 YYNGEE. V gave up 3 bases and J gave up 0 bases, with 28 bases separating them. The CDR3 DNA reads TGTGCCAGCAGCGCACTAAACCGGGACTCAAGGGGGGGCCTCTCTGGAAACACCATATATTTT. Amino acids: CASSALNRDSRGGLSGNTIYF.

The rearrangement uses TRBV15 and TRBJ1-5, with D possibly TRBD1 on 5 matching bases. V lost 3 bases and J lost 4, with 10 bases in between. This CDR3 is 14 amino acids long. The germline gives CDR1 LNHNV, CDR2 YYDKDF (reference sequence). The CDR3 reads CATSRGQLNQPQHF. Written as DNA, the CDR3 is TGTGCCACCAGCAGGGGGCAGCTTAATCAGCCCCAGCATTTT.

The CDR3 sequence: CASSLPGTSGRVNEQFF. In nucleotides, the CDR3 is TGTGCCAGCAGCCTTCCCGGGACTAGCGGGAGAGTAAATGAGCAGTTCTTC. This chain uses TRBV3-1 (or the pseudogene TRBV3-2) with TRBJ2-1; the match to TRBD2 covers 14 bases. Germline values: CDR1 LGHDT, CDR2 YNNKEL (reference sequence). J was trimmed by 7 bases and V by 4 bases; bases with no gene match: 9. This CDR3 has 17 amino acids.

This chain connects TRBV28 to TRBJ1-5, with a tentative D call TRBD1 (5 bases). This CDR3 has 14 residues. V was cut by 4 bases and J by 7 bases, with 14 bases left in between. Germline V lookup: CDR1 MDHEN, CDR2 SYDVKM. The CDR3 bases are TGTGCCAGCAGTTGGTCAGGGCTTTTACAGCCCCAGCATTTT. Encoded protein: CASSWSGLLQPQHF.

The chain recombines TRBV6-6 with TRBJ2-3; tentative D call: TRBD2 (5 bases). Germline V gene data show CDR1 as MNHNY and CDR2 as SVGAGI (reference sequence). Trimming pared 0 bases from V and 0 bases from J, leaving 10 bases between. This CDR3 has 16 amino acids. The CDR3 protein is CASSYSAGLSTDTQYF. The CDR3 nucleotides read TGTGCCAGCAGTTACTCAGCTGGACTCAGCACAGATACGCAGTATTTT.

The rearrangement joins TRBV25-1 to TRBJ1-1; no firm D call. Germline V gene data show CDR1 as MGHDK and CDR2 as SYGVNS. This CDR3 is 14 amino acids long. With 1 base removed from V and 2 bases from J, the gap between germline ends came to 8 bases. The CDR3 reads CASSEFVSNTEAFF. The CDR3, as DNA: TGTGCCAGCAGTGAATTCGTCAGTAACACTGAAGCTTTCTTT.

V is TRBV6-5 and J is TRBJ2-5; D may be TRBD1 (6 bases). V lost 2 bases and J lost 4, with 11 bases in between. Germline V gene lookup returns CDR1 MNHEY and CDR2 SVGAGI. The CDR3 is 14 amino acids. The CDR3 nucleotides are TGTGCCAGCAGTTACCAGGGGCTCGGAGAGACCCAGTACTTC. It specifies CASSYQGLGETQYF.

This clone has only a few counts. The chain links TRBV19 to TRBJ1-5, with 10 bases that match TRBD1. The CDR3 is 21 amino acids. CDR1 is LNHDA, CDR2 SQIVND, per germline (reference sequence). The J segment lost 1 base and the V segment lost 3 bases, leaving 18 bases of the junction unmatched. The CDR3 here is CASSISSGTGVSGESNQPQHF. DNA of the CDR3: TGTGCCAGTAGTATCTCCTCCGGGACAGGGGTCAGCGGGGAAAGCAATCAGCCCCAGCATTTT.

As to this clone: Different DNA sequences within this sample yield the same CDR3. The chain links TRBV2 to TRBJ1-1; D gene ambiguous. V was pared by 3 bases and J by 9 bases, with 8 bases between. Germline assignment: CDR1 SNHLY and CDR2 FYNNEI. The CDR3 loop spans 11 amino acids. CDR3 sequence: CASSEGGKAFF. CDR3 nucleotides: TGTGCCAGCAGTGAGGGAGGGAAAGCTTTCTTT.